This T cell receptor beta chain was profiled in a study of blood T cells in healthy people across ages. PCR was performed a second time for about 6 to 11 cycles using a sample-barcoded 5' primer and a J-beta primer mix. Each CDR3 protein gets one entry after TCRdb re-called the 5' RACE reads with MiXCR. Here the sample spans roughly 700,000 distinct CDR3 sequences, 45% to 50% being singletons. The CDR3 runs 15 residues. CDR1 and CDR2 from the germline V gene are MNHEY and SMNVEV (reference sequence). Germline trimming cut 4 bases from V and 7 bases from J; bases unmatched to any gene: 5. The V call is TRBV27, the J call TRBJ2-1; TRBD2 aligns across 12 bases. This TCR was recovered from a woman aged 60-70 years in good health. The sequenced material came from blood. The CDR3: CASSSLAGGPNEQFF. The CDR3 DNA sequence: TGTGCCAGCAGTTCCCTAGCGGGAGGGCCTAATGAGCAGTTCTTC.